This TCR beta chain was identified during a study of cytomegalovirus exposure and HLA in healthy donors. Study results and caveats: The tendency of first-cohort TCR clusters to co-occur in the 120 or so validation repertoires emerged from a later analysis. The listing of 150 to 200 TCR beta chains classed them as cytomegalovirus-associated.

Clones were read by immunoSEQ multiplex PCR, and TCRdb kept only the in-frame ones, dropping some. The sample consists of roughly 180,000 clones, 75% to 90% of them appearing once. About this clone itself: The antigen remains unidentified.

V shed 0 bases and J 1 base; nucleotides not matched to a gene: 6. The CDR3 has 19 amino acids. Germline V CDR1 and CDR2: SGHRS, YFSETQ. Material: PBMCs. This clonotype originated in a man aged 18 to 30 in good health and CMV-seropositive. The chain carries TRBV5-1 and TRBJ2-2; 13 bases agree with TRBD2. In DNA, the CDR3 is TGCGCCAGCAGCTTGGGACAGGGACTAGCGGGATGGAACACCGGGGAGCTGTTTTTT. The encoded protein is CASSLGQGLAGWNTGELFF. The full variable domain, in which reference TRBV5-1 and TRBJ2-2 provide the parts outside the CDR3, is KAGVTQTPRYLIKTRGQQVTLSCSPISGHRSVSWYQQTPGQGLQFLFEYFSETQRNKGNFPGRFSGRQFSNSRSEMNVSTLELGDSALYLCASSLGQGLAGWNTGELFFGEGSRLTVL.